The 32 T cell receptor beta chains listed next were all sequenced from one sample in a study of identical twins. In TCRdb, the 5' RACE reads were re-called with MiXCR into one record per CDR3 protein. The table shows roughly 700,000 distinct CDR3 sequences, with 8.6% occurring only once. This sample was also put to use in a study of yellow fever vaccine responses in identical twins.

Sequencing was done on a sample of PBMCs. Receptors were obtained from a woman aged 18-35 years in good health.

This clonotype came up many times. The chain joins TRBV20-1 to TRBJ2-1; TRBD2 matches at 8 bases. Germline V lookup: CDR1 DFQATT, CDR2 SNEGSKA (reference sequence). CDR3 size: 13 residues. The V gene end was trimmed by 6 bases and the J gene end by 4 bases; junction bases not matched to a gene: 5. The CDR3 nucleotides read TGCAGTGCCGACCGACTAGCGTACAATGAGCAGTTCTTC. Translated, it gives CSADRLAYNEQFF.

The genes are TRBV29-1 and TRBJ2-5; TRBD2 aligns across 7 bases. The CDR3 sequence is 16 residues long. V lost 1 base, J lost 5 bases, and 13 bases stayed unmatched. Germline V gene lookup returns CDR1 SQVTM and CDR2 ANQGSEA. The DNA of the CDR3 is TGCAGCGTTGAAGGTCGGGAGGCAGACCCGGTGGAGACCCAGTACTTC. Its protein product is CSVEGREADPVETQYF.

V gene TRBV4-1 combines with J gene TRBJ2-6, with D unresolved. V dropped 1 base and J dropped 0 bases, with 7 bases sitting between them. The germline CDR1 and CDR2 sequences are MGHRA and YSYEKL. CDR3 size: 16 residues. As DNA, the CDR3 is TGCGCCAGCAGCCAAGCGTACGGCTCTGGGGCCAACGTCCTGACTTTC. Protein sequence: CASSQAYGSGANVLTF.

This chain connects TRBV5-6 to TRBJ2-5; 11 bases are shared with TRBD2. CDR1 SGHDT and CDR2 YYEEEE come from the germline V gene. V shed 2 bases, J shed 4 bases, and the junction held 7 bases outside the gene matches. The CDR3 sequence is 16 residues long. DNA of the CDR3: TGTGCCAGCAGCTTAGGACTAGCGGGTATCGGAGAGACCCAGTACTTC. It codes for CASSLGLAGIGETQYF.

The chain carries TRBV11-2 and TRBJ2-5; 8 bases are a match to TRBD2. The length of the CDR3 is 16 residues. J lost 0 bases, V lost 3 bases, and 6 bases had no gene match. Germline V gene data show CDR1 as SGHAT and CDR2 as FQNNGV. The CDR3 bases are TGTGCCAGCAGCTTTGAAGCTAGCGGGTACCAAGAGACCCAGTACTTC. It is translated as CASSFEASGYQETQYF.

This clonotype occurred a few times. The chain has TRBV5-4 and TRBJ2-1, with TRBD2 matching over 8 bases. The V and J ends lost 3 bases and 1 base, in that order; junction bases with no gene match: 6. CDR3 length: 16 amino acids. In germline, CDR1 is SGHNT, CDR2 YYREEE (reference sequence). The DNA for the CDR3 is TGTGCCAGCAGCTCCGGGAGGGGAGGGTCCTACAATGAGCAGTTCTTC. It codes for CASSSGRGGSYNEQFF.

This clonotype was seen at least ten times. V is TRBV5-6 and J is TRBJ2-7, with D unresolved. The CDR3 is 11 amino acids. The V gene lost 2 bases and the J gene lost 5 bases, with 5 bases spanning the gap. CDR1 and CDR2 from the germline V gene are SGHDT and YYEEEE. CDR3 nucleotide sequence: TGTGCCAGCAGCTTTGTTGACGAGCAGTACTTC. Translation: CASSFVDEQYF.

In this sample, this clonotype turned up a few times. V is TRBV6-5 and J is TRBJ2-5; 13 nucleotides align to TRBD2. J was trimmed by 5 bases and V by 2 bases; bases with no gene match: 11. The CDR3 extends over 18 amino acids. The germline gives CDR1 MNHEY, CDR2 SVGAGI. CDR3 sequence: CASSYAPKTSGGMETQYF. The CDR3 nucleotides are TGTGCCAGCAGTTACGCCCCTAAGACTAGCGGGGGGATGGAGACCCAGTACTTC.

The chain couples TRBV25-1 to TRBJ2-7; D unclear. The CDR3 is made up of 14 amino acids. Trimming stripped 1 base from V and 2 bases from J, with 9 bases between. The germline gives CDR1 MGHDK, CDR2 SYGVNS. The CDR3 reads CASSESDLTYEQYF. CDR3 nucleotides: TGTGCCAGCAGTGAATCTGACTTAACCTACGAGCAGTACTTC.

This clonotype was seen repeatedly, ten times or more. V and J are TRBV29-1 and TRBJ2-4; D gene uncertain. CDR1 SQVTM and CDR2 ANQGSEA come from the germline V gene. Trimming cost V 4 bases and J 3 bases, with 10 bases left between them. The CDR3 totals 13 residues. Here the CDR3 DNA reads TGCAGCGTTGCCCGTAGTGGCAAAAACATTCAGTACTTC. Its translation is CSVARSGKNIQYF.

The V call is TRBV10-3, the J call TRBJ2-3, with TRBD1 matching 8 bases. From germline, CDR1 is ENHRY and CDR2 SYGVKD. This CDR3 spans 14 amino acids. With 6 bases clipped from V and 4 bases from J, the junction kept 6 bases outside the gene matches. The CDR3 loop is CAIRPGQASDTQYF. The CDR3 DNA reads TGTGCCATCAGACCGGGACAGGCTTCAGATACGCAGTATTTT.

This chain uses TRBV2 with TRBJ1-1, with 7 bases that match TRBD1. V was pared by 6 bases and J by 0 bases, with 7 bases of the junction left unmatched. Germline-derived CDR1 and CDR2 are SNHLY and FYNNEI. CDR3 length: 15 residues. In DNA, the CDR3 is TGTGCCAGCAGAAATGACAGGGCGGTGAACACTGAAGCTTTCTTT. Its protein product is CASRNDRAVNTEAFF.

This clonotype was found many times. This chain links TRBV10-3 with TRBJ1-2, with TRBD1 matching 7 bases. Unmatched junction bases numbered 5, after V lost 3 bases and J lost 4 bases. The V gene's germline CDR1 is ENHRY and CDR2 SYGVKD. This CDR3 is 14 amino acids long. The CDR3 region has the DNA TGTGCCATCAGTGAAGGAGGGGGCAGCTATGGCTACACCTTC. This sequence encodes CAISEGGGSYGYTF.

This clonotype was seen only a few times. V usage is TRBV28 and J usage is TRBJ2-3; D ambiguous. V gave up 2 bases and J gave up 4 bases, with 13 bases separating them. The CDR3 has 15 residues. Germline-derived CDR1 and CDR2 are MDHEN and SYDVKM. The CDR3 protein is CASSLGQRSADTQYF. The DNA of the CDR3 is TGTGCCAGCAGTTTAGGCCAACGTTCGGCAGATACGCAGTATTTT.

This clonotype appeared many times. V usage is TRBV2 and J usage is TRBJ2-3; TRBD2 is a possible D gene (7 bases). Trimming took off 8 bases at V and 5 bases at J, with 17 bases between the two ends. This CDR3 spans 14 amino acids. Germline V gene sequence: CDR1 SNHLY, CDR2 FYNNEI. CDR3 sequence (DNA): TGTGCCAGCGGGCGCGGGGGCCCTCGAGATACGCAGTATTTT. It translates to CASGRGGPRDTQYF.

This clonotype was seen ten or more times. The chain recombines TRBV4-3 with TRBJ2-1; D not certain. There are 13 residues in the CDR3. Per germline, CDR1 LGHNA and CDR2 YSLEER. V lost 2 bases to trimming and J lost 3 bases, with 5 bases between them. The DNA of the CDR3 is TGCGCCAGCAGCCAATTTAACTACAATGAGCAGTTCTTC. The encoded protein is CASSQFNYNEQFF.

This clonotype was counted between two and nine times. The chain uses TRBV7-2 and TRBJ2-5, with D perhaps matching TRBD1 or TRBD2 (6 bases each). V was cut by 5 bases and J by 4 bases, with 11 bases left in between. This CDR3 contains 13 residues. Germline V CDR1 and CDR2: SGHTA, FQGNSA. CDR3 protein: CASSRKGGETQYF. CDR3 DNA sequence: TGTGCCAGCAGCCGTAAGGGGGGAGAGACCCAGTACTTC.

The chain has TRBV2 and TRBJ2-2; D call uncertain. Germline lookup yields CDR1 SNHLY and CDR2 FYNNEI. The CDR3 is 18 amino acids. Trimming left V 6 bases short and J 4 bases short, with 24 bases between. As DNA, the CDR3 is TGTGCCAGCAGCCCACCTCCCGTCCTTTCATCTGTCACCGGGGAGCTGTTTTTT. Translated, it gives CASSPPPVLSSVTGELFF.

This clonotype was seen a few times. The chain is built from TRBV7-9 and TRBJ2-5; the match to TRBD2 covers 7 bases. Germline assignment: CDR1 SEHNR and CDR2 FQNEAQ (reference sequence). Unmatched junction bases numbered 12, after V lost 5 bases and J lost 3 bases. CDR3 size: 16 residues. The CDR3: CASSRGSGGGEETQYF. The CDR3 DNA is TGTGCCAGCAGCAGAGGTTCGGGGGGAGGGGAAGAGACCCAGTACTTC.

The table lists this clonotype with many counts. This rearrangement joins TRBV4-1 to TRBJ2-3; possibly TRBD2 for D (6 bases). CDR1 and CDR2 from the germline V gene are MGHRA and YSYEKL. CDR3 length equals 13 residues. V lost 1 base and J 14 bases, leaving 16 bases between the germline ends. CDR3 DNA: TGCGCCAGCAGCCAAGGCTCGGGGGATCGTCGGTATTTT. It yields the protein CASSQGSGDRRYF.

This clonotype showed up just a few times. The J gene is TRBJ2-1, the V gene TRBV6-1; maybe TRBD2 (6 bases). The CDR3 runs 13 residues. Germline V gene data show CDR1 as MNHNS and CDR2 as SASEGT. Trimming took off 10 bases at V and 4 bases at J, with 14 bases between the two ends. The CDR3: CATQEGFYNEQFF. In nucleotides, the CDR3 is TGTGCCACACAGGAGGGCTTTTACAATGAGCAGTTCTTC.

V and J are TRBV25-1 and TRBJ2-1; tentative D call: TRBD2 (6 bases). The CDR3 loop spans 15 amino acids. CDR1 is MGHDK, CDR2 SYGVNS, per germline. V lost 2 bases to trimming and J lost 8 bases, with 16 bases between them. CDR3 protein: CASSETSYGLDEQFF. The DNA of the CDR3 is TGTGCCAGCAGTGAAACTAGCTATGGTTTGGATGAGCAGTTCTTC.

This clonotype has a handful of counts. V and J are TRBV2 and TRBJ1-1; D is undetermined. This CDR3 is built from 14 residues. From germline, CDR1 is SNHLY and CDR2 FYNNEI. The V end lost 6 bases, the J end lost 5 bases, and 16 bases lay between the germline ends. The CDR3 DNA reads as TGTGCCAGCAGAGCCGACGGGGTTGGAACTGAAGCTTTCTTT. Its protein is CASRADGVGTEAFF.

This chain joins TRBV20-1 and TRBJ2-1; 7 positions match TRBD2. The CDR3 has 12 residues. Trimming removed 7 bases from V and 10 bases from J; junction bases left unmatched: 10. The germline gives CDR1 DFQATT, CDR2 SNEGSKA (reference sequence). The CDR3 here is CSVASGREEQFF. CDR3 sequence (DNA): TGCAGTGTCGCCTCTGGGAGGGAGGAGCAGTTCTTC.

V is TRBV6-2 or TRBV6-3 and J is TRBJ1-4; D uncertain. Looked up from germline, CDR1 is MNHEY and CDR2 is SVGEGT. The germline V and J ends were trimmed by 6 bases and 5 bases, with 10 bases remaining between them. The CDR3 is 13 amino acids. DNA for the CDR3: TGTGCCAGCAGCGGGGAACAGAATGAAAAACTGTTTTTT. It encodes CASSGEQNEKLFF.

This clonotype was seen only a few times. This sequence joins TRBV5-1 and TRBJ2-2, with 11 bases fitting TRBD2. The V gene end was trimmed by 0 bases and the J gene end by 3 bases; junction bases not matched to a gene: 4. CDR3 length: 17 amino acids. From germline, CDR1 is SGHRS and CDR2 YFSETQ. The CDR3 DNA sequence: TGCGCCAGCAGCTTGGCGGCTAGCGGGAGGTACACCGGGGAGCTGTTTTTT. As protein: CASSLAASGRYTGELFF.

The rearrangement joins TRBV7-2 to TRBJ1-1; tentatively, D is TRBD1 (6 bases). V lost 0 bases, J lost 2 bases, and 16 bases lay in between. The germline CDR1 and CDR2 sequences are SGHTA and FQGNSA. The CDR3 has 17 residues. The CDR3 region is CASSLAGTPGFNTEAFF. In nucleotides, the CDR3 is TGTGCCAGCAGCTTAGCCGGGACACCAGGATTCAACACTGAAGCTTTCTTT.

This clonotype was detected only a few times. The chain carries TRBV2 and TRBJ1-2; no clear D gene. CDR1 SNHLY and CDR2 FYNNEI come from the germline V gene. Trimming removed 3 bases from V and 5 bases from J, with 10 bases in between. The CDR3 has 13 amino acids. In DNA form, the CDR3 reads TGTGCCAGCAGTGACGAGGCGAATTATGGCTACACCTTC. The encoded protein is CASSDEANYGYTF.

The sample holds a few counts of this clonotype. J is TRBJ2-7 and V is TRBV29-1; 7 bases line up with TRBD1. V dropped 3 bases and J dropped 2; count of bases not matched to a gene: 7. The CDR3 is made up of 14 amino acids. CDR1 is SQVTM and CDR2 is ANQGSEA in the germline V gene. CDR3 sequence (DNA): TGCAGCGTTGACGAGGGGGCAGGGACCTACGAGCAGTACTTC. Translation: CSVDEGAGTYEQYF.

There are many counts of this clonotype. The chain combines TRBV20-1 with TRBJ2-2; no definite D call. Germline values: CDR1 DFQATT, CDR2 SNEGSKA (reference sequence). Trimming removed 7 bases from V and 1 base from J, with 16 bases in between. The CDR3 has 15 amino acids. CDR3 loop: CSVTPRTVNTGELFF. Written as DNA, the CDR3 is TGCAGTGTCACGCCCCGAACAGTGAACACCGGGGAGCTGTTTTTT.

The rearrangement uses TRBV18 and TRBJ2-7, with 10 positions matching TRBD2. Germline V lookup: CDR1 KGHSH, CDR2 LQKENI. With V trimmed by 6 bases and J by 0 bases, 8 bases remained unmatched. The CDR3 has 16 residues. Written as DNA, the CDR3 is TGTGCCAGCTCCGGTCTAGCGGGGGCCAGCTCCTACGAGCAGTACTTC. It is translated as CASSGLAGASSYEQYF.

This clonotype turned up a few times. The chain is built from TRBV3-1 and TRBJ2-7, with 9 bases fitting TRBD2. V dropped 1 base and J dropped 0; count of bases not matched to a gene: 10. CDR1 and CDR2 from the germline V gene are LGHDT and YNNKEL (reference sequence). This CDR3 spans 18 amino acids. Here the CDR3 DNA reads TGTGCCAGCAGCCAAGTTTCCCCCTGGACTAGCGACTCCTACGAGCAGTACTTC. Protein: CASSQVSPWTSDSYEQYF.